In this sample, the clone carrying this T cell receptor (beta chain) turned up a few times. The sample belongs to a study of blood T cell repertoires in COVID-19. TCRdb's copy holds only in-frame clones and misses some; the assay was immunoSEQ multiplex PCR. The data contain roughly 200,000 clones, around nine tenths of them singletons. Per germline, CDR1 MDHEN and CDR2 SYDVKM. V was pared by 5 bases and J by 5 bases, with 11 bases of the junction left unmatched. The length of the CDR3 is 15 residues. The rearrangement links TRBV28 to TRBJ2-7, with 8 bases fitting TRBD1. Specimen: peripheral blood. This TCR was sampled from a man aged 35 to 55 with active or convalescent COVID-19. CDR3 sequence (DNA): TGTGCCAGCAGTGGGGGACGGGACAGGCTCGACGAGCAGTACTTC. Translated: CASSGGRDRLDEQYF.